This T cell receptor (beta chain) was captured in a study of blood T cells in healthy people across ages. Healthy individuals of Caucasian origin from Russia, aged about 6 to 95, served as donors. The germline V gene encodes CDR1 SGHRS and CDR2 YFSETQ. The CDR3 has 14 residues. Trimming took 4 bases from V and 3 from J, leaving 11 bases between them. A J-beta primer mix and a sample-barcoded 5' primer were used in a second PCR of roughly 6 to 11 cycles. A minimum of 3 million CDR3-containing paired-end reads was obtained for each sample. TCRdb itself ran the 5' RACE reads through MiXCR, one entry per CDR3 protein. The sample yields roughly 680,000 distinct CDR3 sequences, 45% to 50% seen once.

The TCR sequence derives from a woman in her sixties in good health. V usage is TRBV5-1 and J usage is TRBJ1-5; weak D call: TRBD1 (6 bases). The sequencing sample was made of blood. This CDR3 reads CASSEGTFNQPQHF. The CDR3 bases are TGCGCCAGCAGCGAAGGGACATTCAATCAGCCCCAGCATTTT.